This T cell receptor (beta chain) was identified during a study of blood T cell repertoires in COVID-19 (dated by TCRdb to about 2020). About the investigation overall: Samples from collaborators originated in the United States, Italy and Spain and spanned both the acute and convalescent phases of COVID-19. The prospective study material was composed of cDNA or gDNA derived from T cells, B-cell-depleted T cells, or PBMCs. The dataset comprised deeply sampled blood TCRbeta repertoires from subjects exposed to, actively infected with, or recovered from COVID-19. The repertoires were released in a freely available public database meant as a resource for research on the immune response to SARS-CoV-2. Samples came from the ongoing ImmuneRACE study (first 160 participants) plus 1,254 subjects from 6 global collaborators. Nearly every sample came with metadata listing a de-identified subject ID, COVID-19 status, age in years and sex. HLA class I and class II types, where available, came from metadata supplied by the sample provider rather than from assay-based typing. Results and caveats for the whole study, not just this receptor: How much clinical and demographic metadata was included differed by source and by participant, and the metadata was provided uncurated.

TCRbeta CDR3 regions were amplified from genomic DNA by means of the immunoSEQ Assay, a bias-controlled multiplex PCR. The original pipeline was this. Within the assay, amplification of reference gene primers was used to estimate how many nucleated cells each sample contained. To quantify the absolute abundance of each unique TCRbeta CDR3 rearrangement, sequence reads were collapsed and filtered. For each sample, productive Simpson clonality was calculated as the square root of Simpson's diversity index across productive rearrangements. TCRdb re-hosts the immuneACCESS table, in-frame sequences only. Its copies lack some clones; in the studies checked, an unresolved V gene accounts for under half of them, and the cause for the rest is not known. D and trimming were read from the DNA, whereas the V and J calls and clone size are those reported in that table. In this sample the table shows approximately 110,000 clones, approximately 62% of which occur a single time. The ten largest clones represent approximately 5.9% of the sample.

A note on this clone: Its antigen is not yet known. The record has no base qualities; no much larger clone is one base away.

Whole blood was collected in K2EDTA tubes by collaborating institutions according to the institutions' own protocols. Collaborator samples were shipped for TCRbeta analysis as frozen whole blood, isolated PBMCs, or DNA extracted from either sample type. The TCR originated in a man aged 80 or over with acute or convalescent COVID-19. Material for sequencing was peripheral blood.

The CDR3 protein sequence reads: CASSLAPSGGSSYEQYF. The DNA is TGTGCCAGCAGCTTAGCTCCTAGCGGGGGGAGCTCCTACGAGCAGTACTTC. The chain employs TRBV11-2 and TRBJ2-7; TRBD2 lines up with 11 middle nucleotides. For this chain, trimming is 1 base at the V end and 0 bases at the J end, and the number of junction bases without a gene match is 5. CDR1 SGHAT and CDR2 FQNNGV are derived from the germline V gene. The CDR3 runs 17 amino acids, cysteine and phenylalanine included. Left in the record is the CDR3 DNA by itself, 51 bases read in frame from the first base.